The sequence of this T cell receptor (beta chain) was determined in a study of response to subunit inactivated influenza vaccine. As concerns this clonotype: Its antigen is currently unknown.

The CDR3 has 15 amino acids. The V gene's germline CDR1 is SGHAT and CDR2 FQNNGV. V shed 4 bases and J 2 bases; nucleotides not matched to a gene: 4. TCRdb passed the RT-PCR reads through MiXCR, listing each CDR3 protein once. The data hold 650,000 to 800,000 distinct CDR3 sequences, with around 18% observed a single time. Whole-study results and caveats: Each seasonal flu vaccination may recruit only limited new T cells, authors suggested.

This specimen consisted of PBMCs from blood, obtained 5 days after vaccination. The TCR originated in a man in his forties or fifties who received an inactivated influenza vaccine. The chain couples TRBV11-2 to TRBJ2-7; 11 bases fit TRBD1. Written as DNA, the CDR3 is TGTGCCAGCAGCTGGGGACAGGGGGTTACCTACGAGCAGTACTTC. Protein product: CASSWGQGVTYEQYF.